This T cell receptor (beta chain) was retrieved from a study of blood T cells in healthy people across ages. Points from the study as a whole: Considered underestimates were the diversity estimates obtained from one million T cells. Because donor CMV status was unknown, expanded clonotype changes were possibly confounded.

The CDR3 runs to 16 residues. Germline CDR1 ENHRY, CDR2 SYGVKD. Trimming took 0 bases from V and 7 from J; bases not matched to a gene: 9. Sample-barcoded 5' priming and a J-beta primer mix drove a second PCR of about 6 to 11 cycles. TCRdb analysed the 5' RACE reads with MiXCR anew, one entry per CDR3 protein. This table holds roughly 2 million distinct CDR3 sequences, around 48% found once. Each sample provided at least 6 micrograms of extracted total RNA. Comments on this clonotype: Its antigen is still unknown.

Sequencing was done on a sample of blood. This TCR was sampled from a woman in her thirties or forties in good health. This chain links TRBV10-3 with TRBJ1-3; 7 bases agree with TRBD1. The CDR3 region has the DNA TGTGCCATCAGTGAGTCGATGGGGACAGTACGGAACACCATATATTTT. It translates to CAISESMGTVRNTIYF.